This entry concerns a single TCR beta chain. Its target antigen remains unknown. The cohort was made up of several hundred healthy bone marrow donors. At the time of sampling, every cohort member was nominally healthy, though immune exposures that went unrecorded were likely present. The donor tested CMV seronegative and was one of the 352 seronegative cohort members. A peripheral blood sample was provided by each donor, and peripheral blood mononuclear cells were used for TCR beta sequencing. Genomic DNA was extracted from the blood cell samples with the Qiagen DNeasy Blood Extraction Kit. The CDR3, from cysteine to phenylalanine, totals 17 residues. CDR3 DNA only is kept here, 51 bases in frame from base 1. Between the V and J ends, shortened by 2 bases and 2 bases respectively, the junction contains 16 bases. The germline V gene (reference sequence) gives CDR1 as SEHNR and CDR2 as FQNEAQ. These data belong to a study of cytomegalovirus exposure and HLA in healthy donors (TCRdb year 2017). General notes on the study: According to an earlier analysis of several hundred of the donors, about 179 million T cells yielded 95 million to 140 million unique TCR beta sequences and 276 Gb of sequence data. Approximately 310 gigabases of sequencing data and tens of millions of unique TCR sequences were included in an early release covering several hundred HLA-typed donors. The genetic ancestry cluster associated with self-reported Caucasian donors included around 76% of the roughly 390 genotyped donors. The study aimed to test whether signatures of past pathogen exposure could be identified by cataloging public T cell receptors. The study used immunosequencing to profile the T cell repertoires of hundreds of subjects and linked those repertoires to cytomegalovirus serostatus. Besides the first cohort of under 700 subjects, a separate validation cohort made up of 120 different subjects was used. High-throughput TCR immunosequencing, statistical association of individual TCRs with disease status, and machine learning were combined to predict cytomegalovirus infection status. To study patterns of TCR occurrence, a later analysis re-analyzed previously published TCR beta repertoires from 650 to 750 donors and added high-resolution HLA genotyping. In the later analysis, no new phenotypic data were used to find candidate immune exposures; instead, reliance was placed on TCR beta sequences and their occurrence across donors. An earlier analysis of 587 of the donors used high-throughput TCR beta sequencing to judge whether each TCR beta V gene segment behaved as functional or pseudogenic. Donor age, sex, ethnicity and CMV serostatus were compiled together with the repertoire data. In a later genetic analysis, genome-wide SNP genotypes for about 55% of the roughly 700 donors were used, and that subset was treated as a discovery cohort. All discovery cohort repertoires had been generated using a single sequencing platform. Class I and class II HLA loci were covered by the typing at four-digit resolution. Typing coverage differed by locus: A, B, C, DRB1 and DQB1 were typed in about 620-640 donors, DQA1 in about 550, DPA1 in approximately 600, and DPB1 in roughly 470. Because of strong linkage in the cohort, four or five DR-DQ haplotypes were treated as single units for association and clustering. Among almost 400 genotyped donors of the cohort, an average of roughly 240,000 unique TCR beta nucleotide sequences were sequenced per donor, about a sixth of them non-productive. General study outcomes and caveats: Because counts were too low, seventeen rarely observed V segments, including chromosome 9 orphons, were left out of the earlier analysis of some 640 of the donors. V-gene and J-gene trimming of TCR beta chains was associated with a missense DCLRE1C variant in a later genetic analysis, and the association was replicated in an independent cohort. A further reported finding was that TCR beta sequences accurately predicted the HLA-A and HLA-B alleles for most subjects in the first cohort. Assigning TCR associations to individual alleles was difficult when HLA alleles, especially DR and DQ, strongly co-occurred. HLA typing was unavailable for some donors at each locus, so association tests used only the typed subset. In both the original and validation cohorts, the classifier was reported to diagnose cytomegalovirus status with high specificity and sensitivity. Across donors, most TCR sequences were observed very rarely, whereas some public TCRs were present in many individuals. Because the 87-base-pair reads could not distinguish some IMGT-functional V segments, including TRBV6-2 and TRBV6-3, those segments were excluded. A later analysis found that most CMV-associated TCR beta chains appeared HLA-restricted, with HLA associations seemingly driven largely by CMV exposure. An earlier analysis of approximately 500 of the donors showed that most TCR beta V segments appeared in productive rearrangements either about 87% or about 30% of the time, which broadly matched IMGT annotations. The only immune exposure information available for the cohort was CMV serostatus. A later analysis found that TCR association rates varied across HLA loci, with DRB1 alleles showing the most associated TCRs and HLA-C alleles the fewest. A total of roughly 160 TCR beta chains were listed by the study as associated with cytomegalovirus. A later genetic analysis reported fewer N-insertions in productive TCRs among donors in an Asian-associated ancestry cluster than the roughly 640-donor mean. Linkage disequilibrium might explain the correlated functional status among segregating V segments, but an unknown experimental factor could not be ruled out. It was suggested by the authors that the approach could potentially be generalized to other disease states and immunological phenotypes. At a false discovery rate of 0.05, a later analysis linked around 17,000 TCR beta sequences to specific HLA alleles. In vitro tests confirmed that three of the cytomegalovirus-associated TCR beta chains recognize cytomegalovirus antigens. In a later analysis, several top co-occurrence clusters were reported to appear linked to parvovirus B19, influenza, CMV and Epstein-Barr virus. A cluster of highly shared sequence variants was judged likely to be a technical artifact of the sequencing pipeline. Only TCR beta chains were sequenced in this cohort, and the absence of alpha or paired-chain data limited detectable features. In a later analysis, HLA-associated TCR beta chains were found to be more clonally expanded and to have lower generation probabilities than equally common non-associated chains. The presence/absence analyses assumed that sequencing depth was roughly uniform across donors, and that assumption may not be true.

Libraries were prepared through the immunoSEQ multiplex PCR assay. A mixture of 60 forward primers for TCR Vbeta segments and 13 reverse primers for TCR Jbeta segments was used in the multiplex PCR. The CDR3 region of rearranged TCR beta genes was amplified from genomic DNA by a multiplex PCR assay. On the Illumina HiSeq System, the amplified TCR beta libraries were sequenced as 87-base-pair reads. Per the source publication's procedure: A later analysis counted approximately 74 million unique TCR beta chains across the 650 to 700 repertoires, and around 9.9 million of these chains were shared by at least two donors. Raw reads were error-corrected and collapsed into unique sequences by a nearest-neighbor algorithm in which closely related sequences were merged to remove PCR and sequencing errors. To assign V, D and J gene segments, CDR3 sequences were aligned to IMGT reference sequences. Each retained sequence needed at least a six-nucleotide match to both a V gene segment and a J gene segment. Rearrangements were classified as productive when the CDR3 lacked stop codons and remained in frame with V and J, and all other rearrangements were classified as non-productive. CDR3 was defined according to IMGT convention as the region running from the second conserved V-encoded cysteine to the conserved J-encoded phenylalanine. Sequences without an unambiguous match to a single V gene segment were excluded from the earlier analysis of almost 600 of the donors. In an earlier analysis of 587 of the donors, V segments were called functional above 56.7% productive rearrangements and were called segregating when the between-donor standard deviation exceeded 5%. A statistical classification framework was built to diagnose cytomegalovirus status from the catalog of TCR beta chain sequences. A later analysis assigned V and J genes by comparing TCR nucleotide sequences with IMGT/GENE-DB human TR gene sequences. The TCRdist pipeline was used in a later analysis to assign CDR3 sequences and most-parsimonious VDJ recombination scenarios. A later analysis defined each TCR beta chain by its CDR3 amino acid sequence plus V-gene family, and excluded reads lacking a unique V-gene family. As a way to deal with suspected cross-contamination and a sequencing artifact, a later analysis dropped hundreds of nucleotide sequences that were highly shared and had low generation probability. A later analysis calculated a clonal expansion index for each public chain from normalized within-repertoire ranks of inferred template counts. Generation probabilities in a later analysis came from a VDJ recombination model fitted to out-of-frame rearrangements, and those results were checked against IGoR. Hypergeometric tests were used in a later analysis to score TCR-TCR, TCR-HLA and TCR-CMV co-occurrence, with a repertoire-size bias correction applied to the TCR pairs. In a later analysis, false discovery rates were estimated by permuting HLA or CMV assignments 20 times. A later analysis grouped co-occurring TCRs with DBSCAN, adding TCRdist sequence similarity when clustering within HLA-allele-positive subsets. Repertoires with fewer than 30,000 or more than 120,000 public chains were left out of co-occurrence clustering, as were five repertoires with anomalous nucleotide sharing. Here the immuneACCESS table is served through TCRdb, limited to in-frame sequences with V and J called. Missing clones are a known gap in these copies; in checked studies unresolved V genes cover under half, and the rest lacks a known reason. That table supplies the V and J calls and clone size; D and trimming were determined from the DNA. The sample table gives over 110,000 clones. 0.8% to 1% of the sample rests with the top ten.

Recombination joined TRBV7-9 with TRBJ1-5; the D gene is unclear. Sequencing was done on a sample of PBMCs. The receptor was isolated from a male donor in good health and CMV-seronegative. The CDR3 reads CASSLSVSSSGNQPQHF. DNA sequence: TGTGCCAGCAGCTTATCCGTTTCCTCGAGCGGCAATCAGCCCCAGCATTTT.